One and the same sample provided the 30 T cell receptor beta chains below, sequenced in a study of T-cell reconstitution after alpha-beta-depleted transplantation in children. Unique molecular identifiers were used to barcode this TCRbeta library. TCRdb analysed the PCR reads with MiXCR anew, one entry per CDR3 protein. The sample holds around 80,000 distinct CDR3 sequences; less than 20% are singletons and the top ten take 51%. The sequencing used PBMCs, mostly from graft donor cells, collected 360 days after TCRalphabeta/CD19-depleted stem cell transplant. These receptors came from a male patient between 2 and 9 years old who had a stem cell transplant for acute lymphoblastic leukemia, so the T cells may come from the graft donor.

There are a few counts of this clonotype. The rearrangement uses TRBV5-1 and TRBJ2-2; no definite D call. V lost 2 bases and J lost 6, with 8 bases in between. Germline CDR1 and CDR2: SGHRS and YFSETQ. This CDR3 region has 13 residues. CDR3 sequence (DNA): TGCGCCAGCAGCTTCTATTGGCCCGGGGAGCTGTTTTTT. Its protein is CASSFYWPGELFF.

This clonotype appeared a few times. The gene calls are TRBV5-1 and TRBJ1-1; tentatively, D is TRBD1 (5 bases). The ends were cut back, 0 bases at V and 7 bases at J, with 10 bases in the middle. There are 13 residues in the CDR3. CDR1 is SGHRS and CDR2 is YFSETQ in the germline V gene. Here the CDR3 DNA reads TGCGCCAGCAGCTTGGTGCGGGACGGTGAAGCTTTCTTT. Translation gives CASSLVRDGEAFF.

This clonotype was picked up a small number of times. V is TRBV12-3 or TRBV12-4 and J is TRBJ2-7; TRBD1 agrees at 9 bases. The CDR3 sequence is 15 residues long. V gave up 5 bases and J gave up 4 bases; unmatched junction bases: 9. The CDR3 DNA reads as TGTGCCAGCAGTAGTAGGGACAGGGTAGTATACGAGCAGTACTTC. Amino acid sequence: CASSSRDRVVYEQYF.

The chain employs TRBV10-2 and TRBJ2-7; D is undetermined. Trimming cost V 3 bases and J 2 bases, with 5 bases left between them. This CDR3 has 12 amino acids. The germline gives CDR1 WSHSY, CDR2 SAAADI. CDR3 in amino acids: CASSETPYEQYF. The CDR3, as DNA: TGCGCCAGCAGTGAAACTCCCTACGAGCAGTACTTC.

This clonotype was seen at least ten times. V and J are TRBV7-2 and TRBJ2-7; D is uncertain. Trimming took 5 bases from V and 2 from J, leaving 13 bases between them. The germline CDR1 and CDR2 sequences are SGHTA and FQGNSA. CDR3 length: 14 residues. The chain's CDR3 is CASSITWQAYEQYF. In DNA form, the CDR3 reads TGTGCCAGCAGCATTACTTGGCAGGCCTACGAGCAGTACTTC. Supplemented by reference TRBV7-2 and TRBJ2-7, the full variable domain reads GAGVSQSPSNKVTEKGKDVELRCDPISGHTALYWYRQSLGQGLEFLIYFQGNSAPDKSGLPSDRFSAERTGGSVSTLTIQRTQQEDSAVYLCASSITWQAYEQYFGPGTRLTVT.

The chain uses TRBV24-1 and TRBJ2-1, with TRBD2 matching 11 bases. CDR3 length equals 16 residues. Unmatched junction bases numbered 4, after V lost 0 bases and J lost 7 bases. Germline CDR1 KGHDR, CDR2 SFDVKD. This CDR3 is CATSDLGLAGGNEQFF. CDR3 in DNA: TGTGCCACCAGTGATTTGGGGCTAGCGGGAGGAAATGAGCAGTTCTTC.

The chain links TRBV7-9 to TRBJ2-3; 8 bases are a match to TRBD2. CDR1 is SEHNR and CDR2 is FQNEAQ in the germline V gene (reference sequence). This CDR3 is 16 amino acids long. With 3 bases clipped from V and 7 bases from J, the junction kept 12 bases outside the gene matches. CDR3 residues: CASSFPSGREGYTQYF. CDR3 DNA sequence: TGTGCCAGCAGCTTTCCTAGCGGGCGGGAAGGGTATACGCAGTATTTT.

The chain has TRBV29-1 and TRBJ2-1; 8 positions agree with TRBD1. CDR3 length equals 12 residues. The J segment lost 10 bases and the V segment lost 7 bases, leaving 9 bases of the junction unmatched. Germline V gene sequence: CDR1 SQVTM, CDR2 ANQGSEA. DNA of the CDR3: TGCAGCGGACAGGGGTCCCTCATCGAGCAGTTCTTC. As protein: CSGQGSLIEQFF.

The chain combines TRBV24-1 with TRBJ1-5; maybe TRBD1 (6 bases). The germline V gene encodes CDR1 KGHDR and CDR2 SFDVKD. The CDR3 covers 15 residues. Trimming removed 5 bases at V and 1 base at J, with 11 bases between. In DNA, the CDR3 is TGTGCCACCAGTGGCAAACAGGGAAGCAATCAGCCCCAGCATTTT. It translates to CATSGKQGSNQPQHF.

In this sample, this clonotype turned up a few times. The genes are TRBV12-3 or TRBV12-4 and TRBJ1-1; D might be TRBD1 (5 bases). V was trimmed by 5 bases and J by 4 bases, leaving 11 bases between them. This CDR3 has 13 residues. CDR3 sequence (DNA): TGTGCCAGCAGTACCAGGGAGGGCACTGAAGCTTTCTTT. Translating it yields CASSTREGTEAFF.

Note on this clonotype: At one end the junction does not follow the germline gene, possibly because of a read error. CDR3 sequence (DNA): TGCAGTGCTAGAAAAGGCCTAGCCCAAAACATTCAGTACTTC. Residues: CSARKGLAQNIQYF. The genes are TRBV20-1 and TRBJ2-4, with a possible D match to TRBD2 (5 bases). The CDR3 consists of 14 residues. The V gene's germline CDR1 is DFQATT and CDR2 SNEGSKA (reference sequence).

CDR3 sequence reads: CATSDPKGGRRDALYEQYF. The CDR3 nucleotides are TGTGCCACCAGCGACCCCAAGGGTGGCCGGAGGGACGCACTCTACGAGCAGTACTTC. The rearrangement uses TRBV24-1 and TRBJ2-7; TRBD2 might be the D (6 bases). The CDR3 consists of 19 residues. Deletions cut 7 bases from V and 3 bases from J, with 30 bases between. CDR1 and CDR2 from the germline V gene are KGHDR and SFDVKD.

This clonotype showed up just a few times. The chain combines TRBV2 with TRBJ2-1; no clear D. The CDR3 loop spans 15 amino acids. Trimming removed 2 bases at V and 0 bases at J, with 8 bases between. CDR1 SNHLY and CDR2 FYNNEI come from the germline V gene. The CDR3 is CASSERRSSYNEQFF. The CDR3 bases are TGTGCCAGCAGTGAAAGGCGGAGCTCCTACAATGAGCAGTTCTTC.

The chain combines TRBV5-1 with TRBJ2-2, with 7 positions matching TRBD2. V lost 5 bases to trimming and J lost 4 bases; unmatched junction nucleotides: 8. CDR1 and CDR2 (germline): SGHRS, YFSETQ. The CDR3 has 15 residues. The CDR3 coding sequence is TGCGCCAGCAGTAGGGTAGCGGGCCCCACCGGGGAGCTGTTTTTT. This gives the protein CASSRVAGPTGELFF.

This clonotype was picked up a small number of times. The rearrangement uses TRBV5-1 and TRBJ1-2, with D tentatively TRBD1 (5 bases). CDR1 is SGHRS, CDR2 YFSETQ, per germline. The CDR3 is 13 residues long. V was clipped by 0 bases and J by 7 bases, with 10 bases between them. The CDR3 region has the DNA TGCGCCAGCAGCTTGGTGGGGGGACTTGGCTACACCTTC. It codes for CASSLVGGLGYTF.

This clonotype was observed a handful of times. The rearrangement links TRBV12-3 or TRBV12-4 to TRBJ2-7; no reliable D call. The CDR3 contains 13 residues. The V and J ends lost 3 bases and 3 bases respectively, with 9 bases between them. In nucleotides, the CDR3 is TGTGCCAGCAGTTTTGGGCTCGGCTACGAGCAGTACTTC. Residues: CASSFGLGYEQYF.

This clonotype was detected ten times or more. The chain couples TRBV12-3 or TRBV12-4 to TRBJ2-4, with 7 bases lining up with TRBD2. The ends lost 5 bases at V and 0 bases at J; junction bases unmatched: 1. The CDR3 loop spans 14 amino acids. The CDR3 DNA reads TGTGCCAGCAGTCCGGGGGGAGCCAAAAACATTCAGTACTTC. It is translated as CASSPGGAKNIQYF.

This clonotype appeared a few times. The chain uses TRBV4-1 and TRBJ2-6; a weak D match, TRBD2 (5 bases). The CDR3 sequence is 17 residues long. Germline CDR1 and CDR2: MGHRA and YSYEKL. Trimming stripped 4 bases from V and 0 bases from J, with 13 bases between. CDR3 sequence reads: CASSRNTRASGANVLTF. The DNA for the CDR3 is TGCGCCAGCAGCCGGAATACTAGGGCCTCTGGGGCCAACGTCCTGACTTTC.

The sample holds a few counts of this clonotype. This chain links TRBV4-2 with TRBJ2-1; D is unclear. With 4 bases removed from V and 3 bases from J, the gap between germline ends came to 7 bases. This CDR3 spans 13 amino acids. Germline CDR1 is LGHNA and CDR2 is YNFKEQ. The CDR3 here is CASSPQVYNEQFF. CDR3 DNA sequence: TGTGCCAGCAGCCCCCAGGTCTACAATGAGCAGTTCTTC.

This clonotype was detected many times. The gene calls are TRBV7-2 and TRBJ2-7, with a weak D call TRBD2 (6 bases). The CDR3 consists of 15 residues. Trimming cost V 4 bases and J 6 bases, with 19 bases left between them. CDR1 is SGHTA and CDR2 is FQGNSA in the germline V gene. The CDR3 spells CASSSTAEEGSEQYF. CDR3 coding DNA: TGTGCCAGCAGCTCCACGGCGGAGGAGGGGAGCGAGCAGTACTTC.

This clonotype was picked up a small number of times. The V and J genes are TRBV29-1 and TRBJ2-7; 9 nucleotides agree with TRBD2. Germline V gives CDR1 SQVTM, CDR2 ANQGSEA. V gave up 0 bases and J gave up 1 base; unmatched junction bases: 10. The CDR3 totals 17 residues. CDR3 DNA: TGCAGCGTTGAAGATACCTTTGGCAGCGGGAGGTCCTACGAGCAGTACTTC. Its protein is CSVEDTFGSGRSYEQYF.

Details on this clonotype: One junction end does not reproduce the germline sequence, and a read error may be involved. DNA for the CDR3: TGTCCCAGCAGTCACGCTAGCGGACTAGGCAATGAGCAGTTCTTC. Its protein is CPSSHASGLGNEQFF. This chain uses TRBV6-2 or TRBV6-3 with TRBJ2-1, with 7 nucleotides matching TRBD2. Germline lookup yields CDR1 MNHEY and CDR2 SVGEGT. CDR3 length: 15 amino acids.

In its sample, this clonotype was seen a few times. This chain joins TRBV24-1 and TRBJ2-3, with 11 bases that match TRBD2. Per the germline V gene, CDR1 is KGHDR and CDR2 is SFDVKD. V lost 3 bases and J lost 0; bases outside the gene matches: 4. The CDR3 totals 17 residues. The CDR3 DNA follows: TGTGCCACCAGTGATCCCGGGACTAGCGGCAGCACAGATACGCAGTATTTT. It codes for CATSDPGTSGSTDTQYF.

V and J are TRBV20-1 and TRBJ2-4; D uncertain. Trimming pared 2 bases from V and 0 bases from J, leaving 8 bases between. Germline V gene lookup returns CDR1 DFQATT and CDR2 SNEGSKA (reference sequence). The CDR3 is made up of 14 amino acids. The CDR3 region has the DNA TGCAGTGCTAGAATTGCCGGAGCCAAAAACATTCAGTACTTC. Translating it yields CSARIAGAKNIQYF.

CDR3 bases: TGTGCCAGCAGTTGGACTAGCGGTAACAATGAGCAGTTCTTC. Translating gives CASSWTSGNNEQFF. The rearrangement joins TRBV12-3 or TRBV12-4 to TRBJ2-1, with TRBD2 identical over 10 bases. V was clipped by 4 bases and J by 5 bases; unmatched bases: 2. The CDR3 contains 14 residues.

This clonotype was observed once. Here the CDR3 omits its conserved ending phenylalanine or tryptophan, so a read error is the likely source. The CDR3 reads CASVHRGGKDTQYY. CDR3 DNA sequence: TGTGCCAGCGTTCACAGAGGGGGCAAAGATACGCAGTATTAT. J is TRBJ2-3 and V is TRBV11-2; 7 nucleotides line up with TRBD1. The CDR3 length is 14 residues. V gave up 8 bases and J gave up 5 bases; unmatched junction bases: 10. Germline lookup yields CDR1 SGHAT and CDR2 FQNNGV.

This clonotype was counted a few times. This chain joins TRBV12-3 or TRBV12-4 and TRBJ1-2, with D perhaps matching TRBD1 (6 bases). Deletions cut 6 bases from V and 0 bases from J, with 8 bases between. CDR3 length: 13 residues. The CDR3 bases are TGTGCCAGCAGAGGGGGAACTAACTATGGCTACACCTTC. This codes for CASRGGTNYGYTF.

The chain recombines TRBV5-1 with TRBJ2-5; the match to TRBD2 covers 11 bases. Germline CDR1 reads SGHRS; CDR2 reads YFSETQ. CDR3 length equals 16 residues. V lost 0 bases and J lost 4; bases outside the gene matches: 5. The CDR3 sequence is CASSLARLAGPETQYF. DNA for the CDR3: TGCGCCAGCAGCTTGGCCCGACTAGCGGGACCAGAGACCCAGTACTTC.

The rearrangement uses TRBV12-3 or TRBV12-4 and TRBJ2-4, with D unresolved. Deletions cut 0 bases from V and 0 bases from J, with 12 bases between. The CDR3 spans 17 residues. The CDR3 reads CASSLAGATLAKNIQYF. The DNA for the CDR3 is TGTGCCAGCAGTTTAGCCGGAGCGACGCTAGCCAAAAACATTCAGTACTTC.

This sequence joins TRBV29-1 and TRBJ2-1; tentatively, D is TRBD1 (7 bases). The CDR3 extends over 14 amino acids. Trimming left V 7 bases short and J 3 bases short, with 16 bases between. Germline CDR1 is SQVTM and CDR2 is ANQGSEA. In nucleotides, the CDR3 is TGCAGCGCCAGACAGGGAGGTTTCTACAATGAGCAGTTCTTC. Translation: CSARQGGFYNEQFF.